This entry features one T cell receptor (beta chain) sequence. This sample was included in a study of shared clonotypes between healthy human individuals. Samples underwent the assay at deep level. Sorted-subset replicate PCR reactions were performed with around 200 ng DNA, corresponding to 25,000 to 35,000 T cell genomes. Using immunoSEQ multiplex PCR, the repertoire was profiled, and TCRdb retains in-frame clones only, with some absent. The sample has around 2,000,000 clones; approximately 94% are singletons. The CDR3 is 14 residues long. Germline V gives CDR1 MNHNS, CDR2 SASEGT. V was clipped by 5 bases and J by 6 bases, with 14 bases between them. Selected positively for CCR7 and CD45RO-negative, naive CD8 cells excluded terminally differentiated effector memory CD45RA+ cells.

The rearrangement links TRBV6-1 to TRBJ2-4; no definite D call. Material for sequencing was naive CD8+ T cells sorted from blood. This receptor was identified in a man aged 18 to 29 in good health. The CDR3, as DNA: TGTGCCAGCAGTATTGGACCTCTCGGAAACATTCAGTACTTC. Translated: CASSIGPLGNIQYF.